The entry below gives a single T cell receptor beta chain sequence along with its context. What it recognizes is unknown. Together with a sample-barcoded 5' primer, a J-beta primer mix was included in a second PCR lasting about 6 to 11 cycles. TCRdb ran MiXCR on the 5' RACE reads and lists one entry per CDR3 protein. The repertoire holds 650,000 to 700,000 distinct CDR3 sequences, with 52% as singletons. This entry belongs to a study of blood T cells in healthy people across ages. Study-level results: Comparison with aged donors showed that long-lived donors had more naive CD4+ cells and higher diversity. A roughly linear age-dependent decrease characterized TCR beta diversity per million T cells. Unknown CMV status may confound age-related changes in expanded clones.

Germline lookup yields CDR1 SQVTM and CDR2 ANQGSEA. The V end was cut by 5 bases, the J end by 7 bases, with 18 bases between. CDR3 length: 13 residues. Donors ranged from about 6 to 90 years old and were healthy Caucasians in Russia. This chain links TRBV29-1 with TRBJ2-7; maybe TRBD1 (5 bases). The sequencing input was blood. The clonotype was recovered from an elderly woman in good health. The CDR3 protein is CSVLDTAHGEQYF. CDR3 bases: TGCAGCGTTCTGGACACGGCCCATGGGGAGCAGTACTTC.